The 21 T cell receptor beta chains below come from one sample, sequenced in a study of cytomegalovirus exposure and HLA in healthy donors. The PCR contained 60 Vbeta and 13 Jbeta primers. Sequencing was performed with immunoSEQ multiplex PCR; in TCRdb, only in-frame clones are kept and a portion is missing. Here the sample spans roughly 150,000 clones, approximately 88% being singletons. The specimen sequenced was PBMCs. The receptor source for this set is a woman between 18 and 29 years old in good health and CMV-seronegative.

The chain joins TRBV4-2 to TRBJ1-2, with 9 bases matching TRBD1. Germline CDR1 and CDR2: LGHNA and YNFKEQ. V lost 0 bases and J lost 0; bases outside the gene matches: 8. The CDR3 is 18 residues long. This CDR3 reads CASSQDKNRGPTNYGYTF. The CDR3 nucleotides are TGTGCCAGCAGCCAAGATAAGAACAGGGGGCCGACTAACTATGGCTACACCTTC.

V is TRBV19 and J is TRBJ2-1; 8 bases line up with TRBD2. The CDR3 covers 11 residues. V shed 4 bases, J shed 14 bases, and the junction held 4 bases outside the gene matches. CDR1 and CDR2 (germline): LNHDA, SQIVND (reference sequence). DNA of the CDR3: TGTGCCAGTAGTACCGGGACTAGGGAGTTCTTC. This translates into CASSTGTREFF.

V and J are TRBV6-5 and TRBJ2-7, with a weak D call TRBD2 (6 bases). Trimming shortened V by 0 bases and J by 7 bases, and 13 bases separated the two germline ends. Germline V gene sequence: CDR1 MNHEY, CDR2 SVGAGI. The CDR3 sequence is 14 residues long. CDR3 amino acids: CASSYSFGGVEQYF. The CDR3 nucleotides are TGTGCCAGCAGTTACTCGTTTGGAGGGGTGGAGCAGTACTTC.

CDR3 amino acids: CASSLSPRNEAFF. The CDR3 DNA reads TGTGCCAGCAGCTTATCGCCCAGAAATGAAGCTTTCTTT. The chain recombines TRBV7-9 with TRBJ1-1; D is ambiguous. From germline, CDR1 is SEHNR and CDR2 FQNEAQ (reference sequence). This CDR3 comprises 13 residues. V was trimmed by 2 bases and J by 7 bases, leaving 11 bases between them.

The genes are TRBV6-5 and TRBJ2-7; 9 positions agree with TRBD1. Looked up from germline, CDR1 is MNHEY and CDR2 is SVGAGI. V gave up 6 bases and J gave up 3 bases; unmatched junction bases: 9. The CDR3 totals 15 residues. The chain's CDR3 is CASSPDRGLRYEQYF. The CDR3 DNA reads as TGTGCCAGCAGCCCGGACAGGGGTCTCCGCTACGAGCAGTACTTC.

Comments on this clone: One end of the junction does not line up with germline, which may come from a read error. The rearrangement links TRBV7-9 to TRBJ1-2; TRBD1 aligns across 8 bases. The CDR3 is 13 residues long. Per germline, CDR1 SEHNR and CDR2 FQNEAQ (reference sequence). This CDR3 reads CSSSLGQVYGYTF. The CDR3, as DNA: TGTTCCAGCAGCTTGGGACAGGTGTATGGCTACACCTTC.

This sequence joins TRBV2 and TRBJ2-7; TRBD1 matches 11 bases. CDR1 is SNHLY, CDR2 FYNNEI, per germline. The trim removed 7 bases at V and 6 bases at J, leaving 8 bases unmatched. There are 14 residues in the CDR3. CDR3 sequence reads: CASTSQGTGGEQYF. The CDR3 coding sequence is TGTGCCAGCACCAGCCAGGGGACAGGGGGCGAGCAGTACTTC.

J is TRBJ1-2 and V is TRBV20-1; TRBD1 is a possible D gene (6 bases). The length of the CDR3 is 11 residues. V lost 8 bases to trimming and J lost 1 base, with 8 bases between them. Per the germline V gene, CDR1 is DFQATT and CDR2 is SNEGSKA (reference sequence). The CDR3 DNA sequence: TGCAGTCCACAGGGTAACTATGGCTACACCTTC. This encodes CSPQGNYGYTF.

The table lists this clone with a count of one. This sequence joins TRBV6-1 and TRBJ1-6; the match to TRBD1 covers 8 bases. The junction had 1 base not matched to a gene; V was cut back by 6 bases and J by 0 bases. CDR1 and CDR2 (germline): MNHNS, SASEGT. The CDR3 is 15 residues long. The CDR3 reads CASRDRASYNSPLHF. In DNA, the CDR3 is TGTGCCAGCAGGGACAGGGCCTCCTATAATTCACCCCTCCACTTT.

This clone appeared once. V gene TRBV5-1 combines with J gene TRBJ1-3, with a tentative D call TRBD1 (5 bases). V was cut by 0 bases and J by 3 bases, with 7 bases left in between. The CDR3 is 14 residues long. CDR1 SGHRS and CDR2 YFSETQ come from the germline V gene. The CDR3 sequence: CASSLEGNGNTIYF. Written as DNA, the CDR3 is TGCGCCAGCAGCTTGGAGGGGAATGGAAACACCATATATTTT.

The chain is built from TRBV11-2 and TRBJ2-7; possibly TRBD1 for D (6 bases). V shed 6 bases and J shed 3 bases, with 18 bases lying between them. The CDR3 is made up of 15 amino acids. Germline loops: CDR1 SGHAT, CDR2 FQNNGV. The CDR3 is CASSSPVSGVYEQYF. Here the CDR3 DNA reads TGTGCCAGCAGTTCCCCGGTGTCAGGGGTCTACGAGCAGTACTTC.

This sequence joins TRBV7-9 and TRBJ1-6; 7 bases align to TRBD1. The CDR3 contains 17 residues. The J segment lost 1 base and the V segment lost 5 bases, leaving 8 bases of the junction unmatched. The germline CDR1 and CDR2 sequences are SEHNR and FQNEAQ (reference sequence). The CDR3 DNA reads TGTGCCAGCAGCCTCAAGACAGGGTGGTCCTATAATTCACCCCTCCACTTT. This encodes CASSLKTGWSYNSPLHF.

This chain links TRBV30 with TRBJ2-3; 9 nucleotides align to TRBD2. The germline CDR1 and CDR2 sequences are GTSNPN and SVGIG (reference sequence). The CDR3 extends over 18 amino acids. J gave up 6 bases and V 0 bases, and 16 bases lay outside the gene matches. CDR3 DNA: TGTGCCTGGAGTGTACTCTTTGTGGCGGGGGGGATCAGGGATACGCAGTATTTT. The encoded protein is CAWSVLFVAGGIRDTQYF.

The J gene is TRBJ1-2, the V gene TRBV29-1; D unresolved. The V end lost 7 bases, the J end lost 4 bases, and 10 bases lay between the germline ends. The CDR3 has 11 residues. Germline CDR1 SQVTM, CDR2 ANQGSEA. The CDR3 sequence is CSGGEGYGYTF. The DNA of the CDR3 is TGCAGCGGCGGTGAAGGCTATGGCTACACCTTC.

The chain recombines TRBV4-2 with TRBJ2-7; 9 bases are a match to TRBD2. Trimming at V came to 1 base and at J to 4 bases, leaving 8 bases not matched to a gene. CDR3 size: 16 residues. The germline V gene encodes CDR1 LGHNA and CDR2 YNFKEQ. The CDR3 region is CASSQGTGLAAYEQYF. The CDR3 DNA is TGTGCCAGCAGCCAAGGCACGGGACTAGCAGCATACGAGCAGTACTTC.

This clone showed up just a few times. In nucleotides, the CDR3 is TGTGCCAGCAGCACGGGGGGTGAGGCTAACTATGGCTACACCTTC. This translates into CASSTGGEANYGYTF. The J gene is TRBJ1-2, the V gene TRBV6-5, with D tentatively TRBD1 (5 bases). Trimming stripped 6 bases from V and 0 bases from J, with 14 bases between. Germline-derived CDR1 and CDR2 are MNHEY and SVGAGI. The CDR3 loop spans 15 amino acids.

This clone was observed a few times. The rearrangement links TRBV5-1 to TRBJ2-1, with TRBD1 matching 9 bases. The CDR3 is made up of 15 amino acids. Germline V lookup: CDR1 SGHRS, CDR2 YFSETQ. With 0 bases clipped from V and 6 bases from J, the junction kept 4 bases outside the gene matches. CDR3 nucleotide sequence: TGCGCCAGCAGCTTGGGGGGGACAGGGAGCAATGAGCAGTTCTTC. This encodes CASSLGGTGSNEQFF.

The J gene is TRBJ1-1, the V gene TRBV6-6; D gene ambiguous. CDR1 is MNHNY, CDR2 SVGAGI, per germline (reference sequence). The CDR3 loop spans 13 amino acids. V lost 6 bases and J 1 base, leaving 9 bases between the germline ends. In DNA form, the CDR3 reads TGTGCCAGCAGCGGGATGGCGAACACTGAAGCTTTCTTT. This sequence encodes CASSGMANTEAFF.

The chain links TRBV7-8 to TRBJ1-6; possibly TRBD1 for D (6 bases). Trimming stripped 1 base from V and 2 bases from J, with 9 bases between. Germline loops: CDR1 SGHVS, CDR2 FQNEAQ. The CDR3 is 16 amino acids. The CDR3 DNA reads TGTGCCAGCAGCTTAGGGGGACAAACCTATAATTCACCCCTCCACTTT. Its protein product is CASSLGGQTYNSPLHF.

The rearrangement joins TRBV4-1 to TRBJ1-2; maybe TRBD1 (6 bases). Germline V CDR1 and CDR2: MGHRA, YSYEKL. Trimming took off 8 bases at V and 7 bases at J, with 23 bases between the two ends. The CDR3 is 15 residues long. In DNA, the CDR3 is TGCGCCAGCGGAGAAAGATATGGGGGGGCGAGTGGCTACACCTTC. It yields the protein CASGERYGGASGYTF.

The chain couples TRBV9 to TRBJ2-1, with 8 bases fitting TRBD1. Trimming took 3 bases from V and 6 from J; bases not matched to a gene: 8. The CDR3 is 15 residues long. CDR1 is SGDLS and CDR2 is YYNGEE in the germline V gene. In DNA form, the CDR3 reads TGTGCCAGCAGCGGATTGGACAGGGTGTGCAATGAGCAGTTCTTC. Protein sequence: CASSGLDRVCNEQFF.